This T cell receptor (beta chain) was sequenced for a study of blood T cell repertoires in COVID-19 (TCRdb year 2020). Study-level background: Samples from collaborators originated in the United States, Italy and Spain and spanned both the acute and convalescent phases of COVID-19. The prospective study material was composed of cDNA or gDNA derived from T cells, B-cell-depleted T cells, or PBMCs. Deeply sampled blood TCRbeta repertoires from subjects exposed to, actively infected with, or recovered from COVID-19 were included in the dataset. The repertoires were released in a freely available public database intended as a resource for research on the immune response to SARS-CoV-2. Samples came from the ongoing ImmuneRACE study (first 160 participants) plus 1,254 subjects from 6 global collaborators. Nearly every sample came with metadata listing a de-identified subject ID, COVID-19 status, age in years and sex. Where available, HLA class I and class II types were taken from metadata supplied by the sample provider and were not determined by assay-based typing. Results the study describes overall, beyond this receptor: Clinical and demographic metadata were provided uncurated, with the amount varying by source and participant.

TCRbeta CDR3 regions were amplified from genomic DNA by means of the immunoSEQ Assay, a bias-controlled multiplex PCR. In the source study's methods: The number of nucleated cells in each sample was estimated from the amplification of reference gene primers within the assay. Sequence reads were collapsed and filtered to measure the absolute abundance of every unique TCRbeta CDR3 rearrangement. For each sample, productive Simpson clonality was calculated by taking the square root of Simpson's diversity index across productive rearrangements. TCRdb stores this immuneACCESS table with in-frame sequences only. Part of the clones is absent; in the studies checked, under half of the shortfall reflects unresolved V genes, and no reason is known for the rest. For V, J and clone size, that table is used; D and trimming come from the DNA. The sample profile shows roughly 21,000 clones; roughly 89% of them were found once. The ten largest account for under 20% of the sample.

This clone was observed once. The clone's antigen remains unknown. Base-call qualities are not available, and no considerably larger clone is one nucleotide away. The CDR3, from cysteine to phenylalanine, totals 14 residues. Only the CDR3 part of the read is kept: 42 bases, read in frame from the first base. CDR1 and CDR2 are drawn from the germline V gene: KGHSH, LQKENI. V is clipped by 3 bases and J by 1 base, and the sequence between their germline boundaries is 9 bases long. Collaborating institutions collected whole blood in K2EDTA tubes following their own protocols. For TCRbeta analysis, collaborators shipped samples as frozen whole blood, isolated PBMCs, or DNA extracted from either of those sample types.

Sequenced: peripheral blood. The V and J segments used are TRBV18 and TRBJ1-1; the best D guess is TRBD1, with 6 bases matching. The source of this sequence is a man aged 70 or older with active COVID-19. CDR3 sequence: CASSPRGGNTEAFF. The nucleotide sequence reads TGTGCCAGCTCACCCAGAGGGGGGAACACTGAAGCTTTCTTT.